This entry concerns a single TCR beta chain. The junction had 6 bases not matched to a gene; V was cut back by 4 bases and J by 3 bases. CDR3 length: 13 residues. From germline, CDR1 is SQVTM and CDR2 ANQGSEA. These data belong to a study of cytomegalovirus exposure and HLA in healthy donors. In the PCR, 60 Vbeta and 13 Jbeta primers were used. Some clones are missing from TCRdb's copy, which holds only in-frame ones; the method was immunoSEQ multiplex PCR. The data contain 200,000 to 250,000 clones, around 64% of them singletons. The specimen was PBMCs. This clonotype originated in a man aged 35 to 55 in good health and CMV-seropositive. V is TRBV29-1 and J is TRBJ2-7; 7 bases are shared with TRBD1. The CDR3 DNA sequence: TGCAGCGTTGCAGACAGGGTGCACTACGAGCAGTACTTC. Amino acids: CSVADRVHYEQYF.